This record looks at one T cell receptor (beta chain) sequence and its context. Authors' processing steps: Nucleated cell counts were estimated from reference gene primer amplification. Profiling relied on immunoSEQ multiplex PCR, and the TCRdb table lists in-frame clones only, not all of them. V, J and clone size derive from that table, while D and trimming were established from the DNA sequence. The sample holds 250,000 or so clones, 86% seen once. The data are from a study of blood T cell repertoires in COVID-19. Background on the study: Donors in the United States, Italy and Spain gave samples during acute or convalescent COVID-19. PBMCs, B-cell-depleted T cells, or T cells provided the cDNA or gDNA that made up the material.

The germline V gene has CDR1 SGHNT and CDR2 YENEEA. The CDR3 covers 14 residues. J was trimmed by 3 bases and V by 1 base; bases with no gene match: 2. What was sequenced was peripheral blood. The clonotype comes from a man between 35 and 55 years old with active or convalescent COVID-19. The chain combines TRBV11-3 with TRBJ2-7; TRBD1 matches at 8 bases. CDR3 DNA sequence: TGTGCCAGCAGCTTAGTAGGGACAGGCTACGAGCAGTACTTC. Its translation is CASSLVGTGYEQYF.